The 27 T cell receptor beta chains presented below share a single source sample, sequenced in a study of vaccination effects on CD4 cells after COVID-19. Using immunoSEQ multiplex PCR, the repertoire was profiled, and TCRdb retains in-frame clones only, with some absent. This sample yields tens of thousands of clones, of which 70% to 75% are seen a single time; 14% belongs to the top ten. ViraFEST used viral peptide pools to expand antigen-specific CD4+ T cells before sequencing. Subsequent to a culture period of about ten days, CD4+ T cells were isolated. The vaccine given was either BNT162b2 or mRNA-1273, in two doses. For these TCRs, the target antigens are not known. Sample: CD4+ T cells from PBMCs cultured with HCoV-229E spike peptides, taken after COVID-19 vaccination. Source of these receptors: a human donor who received a COVID-19 vaccine.

This clone was detected a few times. The chain employs TRBV5-4 and TRBJ2-7; D is unclear. Looked up from germline, CDR1 is SGHNT and CDR2 is YYREEE (reference sequence). V lost 3 bases to trimming and J lost 3 bases, with 4 bases between them. There are 11 residues in the CDR3. CDR3: CASSYNYEQYF. The CDR3 region has the DNA TGTGCCAGCAGCTATAACTACGAGCAGTACTTC.

The V gene is TRBV5-6, the J gene TRBJ1-3; D gene uncertain. Germline loops: CDR1 SGHDT, CDR2 YYEEEE. The V gene lost 2 bases and the J gene lost 0 bases, with 12 bases spanning the gap. The CDR3 totals 16 residues. CDR3 in amino acids: CASSFAEPYSGNTIYF. The CDR3 coding sequence is TGTGCCAGCAGCTTTGCAGAACCTTACTCTGGAAACACCATATATTTT.

V is TRBV2 and J is TRBJ1-4, with TRBD1 matching 9 bases. Trimming took 5 bases from V and 8 from J; bases not matched to a gene: 12. This CDR3 region has 16 residues. From germline, CDR1 is SNHLY and CDR2 FYNNEI. In DNA, the CDR3 is TGTGCCAGCAGTCAAAGTGGGCTGACAGGGGGGGAAAAACTGTTTTTT. This sequence encodes CASSQSGLTGGEKLFF.

This sequence joins TRBV19 and TRBJ2-5; TRBD2 is a possible D gene (5 bases). The germline V gene has CDR1 LNHDA and CDR2 SQIVND (reference sequence). The CDR3 contains 11 residues. CDR3 bases: TGTGCTACTAGGGCAGGTGGGACCCAGTACTTC. Translating gives CATRAGGTQYF.

The J gene is TRBJ1-1, the V gene TRBV6-5; D gene uncertain. With 7 bases removed from V and 4 bases from J, the gap between germline ends came to 13 bases. The CDR3 loop spans 13 amino acids. Germline values: CDR1 MNHEY, CDR2 SVGAGI. In nucleotides, the CDR3 is TGTGCCAGCAACGTAGTCTTGGGCACTGAAGCTTTCTTT. Amino acid sequence: CASNVVLGTEAFF.

This chain joins TRBV19 and TRBJ1-5; D possibly corresponds to TRBD1 (5 bases). CDR1 is LNHDA, CDR2 SQIVND, per germline (reference sequence). The V end was cut by 3 bases, the J end by 1 base, with 10 bases between. The CDR3 covers 15 residues. The CDR3 bases are TGTGCCAGTAGTATGGGGACGGTGAGCAATCAGCCCCAGCATTTT. Its protein product is CASSMGTVSNQPQHF.

This sequence joins TRBV18 and TRBJ1-2, with D unclear. Germline V lookup: CDR1 KGHSH, CDR2 LQKENI. CDR3 length: 15 amino acids. V lost 3 bases and J 0 bases, leaving 11 bases between the germline ends. The CDR3 loop reads CASSPPGATNYGYTF. The CDR3 DNA reads TGTGCCAGCTCACCGCCAGGCGCGACTAACTATGGCTACACCTTC.

J is TRBJ1-1 and V is TRBV10-3; D is possibly TRBD1 (5 bases). Per the germline V gene, CDR1 is ENHRY and CDR2 is SYGVKD. This CDR3 is built from 12 residues. V was pared by 0 bases and J by 7 bases, with 6 bases between. CDR3 amino acids: CAISESRGEAFF. Written as DNA, the CDR3 is TGTGCCATCAGTGAGTCGAGGGGTGAAGCTTTCTTT.

This clone was detected a few times. This chain connects TRBV5-1 to TRBJ2-5, with D tentatively TRBD2 (6 bases). The CDR3 is 15 residues long. V lost 4 bases and J lost 6, with 19 bases in between. Germline V gene lookup returns CDR1 SGHRS and CDR2 YFSETQ. The CDR3 sequence: CASSPIGDSSQTQYF. CDR3 DNA sequence: TGCGCCAGCAGCCCAATAGGGGACTCCTCCCAGACCCAGTACTTC.

The chain is built from TRBV10-2 and TRBJ1-1; D gene ambiguous. The V end lost 6 bases, the J end lost 1 base, and 12 bases lay between the germline ends. From germline, CDR1 is WSHSY and CDR2 SAAADI. The CDR3 is 14 amino acids. CDR3 sequence: CASSGNTGNTEAFF. The CDR3 region has the DNA TGCGCCAGCAGCGGCAACACGGGGAACACTGAAGCTTTCTTT.

This chain uses TRBV6-5 with TRBJ2-3; D may be TRBD1 (6 bases). V lost 6 bases and J lost 0, with 13 bases in between. The germline V gene encodes CDR1 MNHEY and CDR2 SVGAGI. The CDR3 is 15 amino acids. CDR3 nucleotide sequence: TGTGCCAGCAGACGGACAGAAGAAAGCACAGATACGCAGTATTTT. It translates to CASRRTEESTDTQYF.

The chain uses TRBV19 and TRBJ1-5; D gene uncertain. V lost 3 bases, J lost 0 bases, and 9 bases lay in between. Looked up from germline, CDR1 is LNHDA and CDR2 is SQIVND (reference sequence). The CDR3 length is 15 residues. The CDR3 loop reads CASSILFISNQPQHF. DNA of the CDR3: TGTGCCAGTAGTATTCTCTTTATTAGCAATCAGCCCCAGCATTTT.

The chain recombines TRBV10-1 with TRBJ2-5; a weak D match, TRBD1 (5 bases). The CDR3 length is 13 residues. Looked up from germline, CDR1 is WNHNN and CDR2 is SYGVQD (reference sequence). V lost 2 bases, J lost 5 bases, and 9 bases lay in between. The CDR3 DNA sequence: TGCGCCAGCAGTGAGAGGGGTTTGGAGACCCAGTACTTC. This translates into CASSERGLETQYF.

This clone was found a few times. V is TRBV2 and J is TRBJ2-7; 8 bases align to TRBD1. The V and J ends lost 4 bases and 6 bases, in that order; junction bases with no gene match: 11. CDR1 is SNHLY, CDR2 FYNNEI, per germline. The CDR3 length is 15 residues. The CDR3: CASSGSSGGPREQYF. The CDR3 DNA reads as TGTGCCAGCAGTGGTTCGTCAGGGGGCCCACGCGAGCAGTACTTC.

J is TRBJ2-7 and V is TRBV6-5; no clear D gene. The germline V gene has CDR1 MNHEY and CDR2 SVGAGI. This CDR3 is built from 14 residues. Trimming shortened V by 5 bases and J by 4 bases, and 15 bases separated the two germline ends. CDR3 in amino acids: CASSPTWAGYEQYF. CDR3 in DNA: TGTGCCAGCAGTCCTACTTGGGCTGGGTACGAGCAGTACTTC.

The gene calls are TRBV10-1 and TRBJ2-1; 8 positions match TRBD1. CDR1 is WNHNN, CDR2 SYGVQD, per germline (reference sequence). V shed 4 bases and J 9 bases; nucleotides not matched to a gene: 14. CDR3 size: 16 residues. The CDR3 bases are TGCGCCAGCAGTGCTCGGACAGGGTTCGGCTATGTTGAGCAGTTCTTC. Translating gives CASSARTGFGYVEQFF.

V is TRBV6-5 and J is TRBJ1-2, with no clear D. The CDR3 covers 14 residues. Deletions cut 11 bases from V and 7 bases from J, with 23 bases between. Germline V gene lookup returns CDR1 MNHEY and CDR2 SVGAGI. The CDR3 nucleotides are TGTGCCGCCACTGAAAAGGGAGGGTATGGTGGCTACACCTTC. Translating it yields CAATEKGGYGGYTF.

This clone appeared a few times. The V gene is TRBV19, the J gene TRBJ2-2; no clear D. V was cut by 5 bases and J by 0 bases, with 7 bases left in between. From germline, CDR1 is LNHDA and CDR2 SQIVND (reference sequence). CDR3 size: 14 residues. In DNA form, the CDR3 reads TGTGCCAGTAGTCCGGTCTCGAACACCGGGGAGCTGTTTTTT. It encodes CASSPVSNTGELFF.

The chain recombines TRBV6-5 with TRBJ1-4, with 8 bases lining up with TRBD1. The V gene end was trimmed by 4 bases and the J gene end by 8 bases; junction bases not matched to a gene: 9. Germline values: CDR1 MNHEY, CDR2 SVGAGI. CDR3 length: 15 residues. CDR3 nucleotide sequence: TGTGCCAGCAGTTCCCACGGGACAGGTGACGAAAAACTGTTTTTT. This sequence encodes CASSSHGTGDEKLFF.

This sequence joins TRBV27 and TRBJ2-7; 8 bases map to TRBD2. V was pared by 5 bases and J by 5 bases, with 11 bases of the junction left unmatched. The germline gives CDR1 MNHEY, CDR2 SMNVEV (reference sequence). CDR3 length: 15 residues. CDR3 loop: CASSEYGRALHEQYF. The CDR3 DNA sequence: TGTGCCAGCAGTGAATACGGGAGGGCCCTCCACGAGCAGTACTTC.

This clone showed up just a few times. The CDR3 loop reads CASSFGGGDYEQYF. DNA of the CDR3: TGTGCCAGCAGCTTTGGCGGGGGGGACTACGAGCAGTACTTC. This chain uses TRBV7-9 with TRBJ2-7, with 9 positions matching TRBD2. CDR1 SEHNR and CDR2 FQNEAQ come from the germline V gene (reference sequence). CDR3 size: 14 residues. After removal of 3 bases from V and 3 bases from J, the junction contained 3 bases not matched to a gene.

The gene calls are TRBV5-4 and TRBJ1-2; D is uncertain. CDR1 and CDR2 from the germline V gene are SGHNT and YYREEE (reference sequence). CDR3 length: 13 amino acids. Trimming removed 1 base from V and 3 bases from J, with 7 bases in between. Here the CDR3 reads CASSLRADYGYTF. The CDR3 nucleotides are TGTGCCAGCAGCTTGAGGGCAGACTATGGCTACACCTTC.

The chain recombines TRBV9 with TRBJ1-1; D gene unclear. The length of the CDR3 is 15 residues. V was cut by 4 bases and J by 5 bases, with 18 bases left in between. Germline V gene data show CDR1 as SGDLS and CDR2 as YYNGEE. In DNA form, the CDR3 reads TGTGCCAGCAGCCTCCCCCCTGATCTAGTGACTGAAGCTTTCTTT. Translated: CASSLPPDLVTEAFF.

This rearrangement joins TRBV5-4 to TRBJ1-2, with D perhaps matching TRBD1 (5 bases). Germline loops: CDR1 SGHNT, CDR2 YYREEE (reference sequence). V was trimmed by 4 bases and J by 8 bases, leaving 24 bases between them. CDR3 length equals 16 residues. CDR3 nucleotide sequence: TGTGCCAGCAGCGTCCGCTGGGGCATGGATATGACGGGCTACACCTTC. It is translated as CASSVRWGMDMTGYTF. Using reference TRBV5-4 and TRBJ1-2 for the parts outside the CDR3, the full variable domain is ETGVTQSPTHLIKTRGQQVTLRCSSQSGHNTVSWYQQALGQGPQFIFQYYREEENGRGNFPPRFSGLQFPNYSSELNVNALELDDSALYLCASSVRWGMDMTGYTFGSGTRLTVV.

V and J are TRBV29-1 and TRBJ1-1; unclear D gene. V was trimmed by 4 bases and J by 1 base, leaving 1 base between them. The CDR3 is made up of 10 amino acids. Per germline, CDR1 SQVTM and CDR2 ANQGSEA. CDR3 amino acids: CSVANTEAFF. The CDR3 DNA reads as TGCAGCGTTGCGAACACTGAAGCTTTCTTT.

The V gene is TRBV4-2, the J gene TRBJ2-1; 8 bases are shared with TRBD1. Unmatched junction bases numbered 4, after V lost 0 bases and J lost 3 bases. CDR3 length equals 16 residues. In germline, CDR1 is LGHNA, CDR2 YNFKEQ. CDR3 DNA: TGTGCCAGCAGCCAAGATGGAGACAGGGGCTACAATGAGCAGTTCTTC. Amino acids: CASSQDGDRGYNEQFF.

The CDR3 DNA is TGTGCCAGCAGCCAAGAAGGGGGACGGACCGGGGAGCTGTTTTTT. This gives the protein CASSQEGGRTGELFF. The V gene is TRBV4-2, the J gene TRBJ2-2, with a weak D call TRBD1 (6 bases). From germline, CDR1 is LGHNA and CDR2 YNFKEQ. The length of the CDR3 is 15 residues. Trimming took 0 bases from V and 5 from J, leaving 10 bases between them.